This T cell receptor beta chain was captured in a study of shared clonotypes between healthy human individuals. Study at large: The cohort comprised a couple of women and a few men. Their ages spanned 18 to 49 years.

Assay: immunoSEQ multiplex PCR; the TCRdb copy retains only in-frame clones and omits some. The sample lists about 680,000 clones; roughly nine tenths were seen once. Positive CCR7 selection of CD45RO-negative cells yielded the naive CD8 cells, and terminally differentiated effector memory CD45RA+ cells were excluded. All donors were healthy HIV-negative adults lacking recent acute infections or vaccinations. Sequencing used naive CD8+ T cells sorted from blood. The sequence was collected from a man under 40 in good health.

CDR3 DNA sequence: TGTGCCAGCCGGGACAGGGCCTACGAGCAGTACTTC. Protein: CASRDRAYEQYF. The chain combines TRBV2 with TRBJ2-7; 9 bases fit TRBD1. CDR1 SNHLY and CDR2 FYNNEI come from the germline V gene. The CDR3 covers 12 residues. With 8 bases clipped from V and 2 bases from J, the junction kept 1 base outside the gene matches.